This TCR beta chain appears in the sequencing data of a study of cytomegalovirus exposure and HLA in healthy donors. Study results and caveats: A later analysis by the authors found several of the most significant clusters apparently linked to common viral pathogens.

Germline values: CDR1 MNHEY, CDR2 SMNVEV (reference sequence). The CDR3 length is 15 residues. The J segment lost 1 base and the V segment lost 3 bases, leaving 4 bases of the junction unmatched. The PCR used 60 Vbeta and 13 Jbeta primers. Clones were read by immunoSEQ multiplex PCR, and TCRdb kept only the in-frame ones, dropping some. The sample yields around 170,000 clones, roughly 80% seen once. For this clone: Its antigen is not identified.

Donors were nominally healthy when sampled, though unrecorded immune exposures were likely. This receptor was identified in a man aged 50-59 years in good health and CMV-seronegative. V gene TRBV27 combines with J gene TRBJ2-5; 8 nucleotides match TRBD2. The sequenced sample was PBMCs. The CDR3 DNA follows: TGTGCCAGCAGTTTTGCCGGGACTAGCCAAGAGACCCAGTACTTC. Amino acids: CASSFAGTSQETQYF.